This entry is about one TCR beta chain. The antigen remains undetermined. CD8 memory comprised CD45RO+ plus CCR7-negative CD45RA+ TemRA cells. The CDR3 covers 15 residues. After removal of 3 bases from V and 2 bases from J, the junction contained 4 bases not matched to a gene. CDR1 and CDR2 (germline): MDHEN, SYDVKM. Sequencing was performed with immunoSEQ multiplex PCR; in TCRdb, only in-frame clones are kept and a portion is missing. This table has about 100,000 clones, about 70% appearing once. This sample is part of a study of shared clonotypes between healthy human individuals. Study overall: There were three CD4 naive, three CD4 memory, two CD8 naive and one CD8 memory plates per donor.

General study points: Shared clonotypes: roughly 5% naive CD4, about 4% naive CD8, 2.3% memory CD4, approximately 0.37% memory CD8. Generally, naive subsets came out with larger estimated richness than memory subsets.

The chain joins TRBV28 to TRBJ2-1; 7 bases align to TRBD2. The sequence came from a man aged 25 to 40 in good health. Sequencing input: memory CD8+ T cells sorted from blood. Subset here: CD45RO+ cells pooled with CCR7-negative TemRA cells. The CDR3 spells CASSFAGAPYNEQFF. For the CDR3, the DNA is TGTGCCAGCAGTTTCGCGGGAGCGCCCTACAATGAGCAGTTCTTC.